The next 27 T cell receptor beta chains were all read from a single sample in a study of blood T cell repertoires in COVID-19. Libraries were prepared by immunoSEQ multiplex PCR; TCRdb keeps only in-frame clonotypes and omits some of them. The sample lists roughly 110,000 clones, approximately 80% occurring once. Sequencing was done on a sample of peripheral blood. Every receptor here comes from a woman in her sixties with acute or convalescent COVID-19.

This clone showed up just once. The V and J genes are TRBV5-1 and TRBJ2-7; D is unclear. The CDR3 is 14 residues long. Germline assignment: CDR1 SGHRS and CDR2 YFSETQ. The V end was cut by 0 bases, the J end by 5 bases, with 12 bases between. The CDR3 region has the DNA TGCGCCAGCAGCTTGGAATACAGTGCCCACGAGCAGTACTTC. The encoded protein is CASSLEYSAHEQYF.

CDR3 coding DNA: TGCGCCAGCAGCCAAACGCTAATTGACACTGAAGCTTTCTTT. It specifies CASSQTLIDTEAFF. J is TRBJ1-1 and V is TRBV5-1; D remains ambiguous. The V end lost 4 bases, the J end lost 3 bases, and 13 bases lay between the germline ends. There are 14 residues in the CDR3. The germline CDR1 and CDR2 sequences are SGHRS and YFSETQ.

The gene calls are TRBV19 and TRBJ1-3; no firm D call. The length of the CDR3 is 14 residues. Per the germline V gene, CDR1 is LNHDA and CDR2 is SQIVND (reference sequence). Trimming removed 7 bases at V and 0 bases at J, with 10 bases between. The CDR3 spells CASNYADSGNTIYF. The CDR3 DNA reads as TGTGCCAGTAACTACGCAGACTCTGGAAACACCATATATTTT.

The chain combines TRBV7-9 with TRBJ2-1; D possibly corresponds to TRBD2 (5 bases). V lost 1 base and J lost 13, with 11 bases in between. CDR3 length: 12 residues. CDR1 and CDR2 from the germline V gene are SEHNR and FQNEAQ (reference sequence). CDR3 sequence: CASSLESSRQFF. DNA of the CDR3: TGTGCCAGCAGCTTAGAATCTAGCCGACAGTTCTTC.

The V call is TRBV29-1, the J call TRBJ1-2, with D unresolved. The CDR3 has 14 amino acids. The ends were cut back, 7 bases at V and 3 bases at J, with 18 bases in the middle. The germline V gene encodes CDR1 SQVTM and CDR2 ANQGSEA. CDR3 DNA: TGCAGCGGCGGGAGATCGGAACTTGACTATGGCTACACCTTC. Translation gives CSGGRSELDYGYTF.

In its sample, this clone was seen once. The V and J genes are TRBV7-9 and TRBJ1-1; D is ambiguous. V lost 4 bases and J 1 base, leaving 7 bases between the germline ends. This CDR3 has 13 amino acids. Germline V gene data show CDR1 as SEHNR and CDR2 as FQNEAQ (reference sequence). The CDR3 loop reads CASSYTQNTEAFF. In nucleotides, the CDR3 is TGTGCCAGCAGCTATACACAGAACACTGAAGCTTTCTTT.

The chain combines TRBV7-2 with TRBJ2-1; 7 bases are shared with TRBD1. This CDR3 comprises 14 residues. Losses at the gene ends were 3 bases for V and 8 bases for J; bases not matched to a gene: 7. Germline V gives CDR1 SGHTA, CDR2 FQGNSA. CDR3 DNA: TGTGCCAGCAGCTTCCGACAGGGACCTCATGAGCAGTTCTTC. This sequence encodes CASSFRQGPHEQFF.

This rearrangement joins TRBV5-4 to TRBJ2-1, with 12 bases identical to TRBD2. The CDR3 runs 16 residues. Germline CDR1 is SGHNT and CDR2 is YYREEE (reference sequence). The V segment lost 2 bases and the J segment 4 bases; nucleotides outside the gene matches: 4. CDR3 sequence: CASSLGTSGRYNEQFF. The CDR3 DNA sequence: TGTGCCAGCAGCTTAGGGACTAGCGGGCGTTACAATGAGCAGTTCTTC.

This chain connects TRBV30 to TRBJ2-7; TRBD2 aligns across 13 bases. J gave up 5 bases and V 0 bases, and 4 bases lay outside the gene matches. The length of the CDR3 is 15 residues. Germline CDR1 is GTSNPN and CDR2 is SVGIG (reference sequence). The CDR3 sequence is CAWSVGLAGADEQYF. CDR3 DNA sequence: TGTGCCTGGAGTGTTGGACTAGCGGGAGCCGACGAGCAGTACTTC.

This chain joins TRBV5-1 and TRBJ2-3; possibly TRBD2 for D (5 bases). Germline V lookup: CDR1 SGHRS, CDR2 YFSETQ. Trimming took off 4 bases at V and 0 bases at J, with 6 bases between the two ends. This CDR3 contains 13 residues. CDR3 DNA: TGCGCCAGCAGCAGGGAGAGCACAGATACGCAGTATTTT. As protein: CASSRESTDTQYF.

This rearrangement joins TRBV28 to TRBJ1-5; D gene uncertain. The CDR3 loop spans 12 amino acids. CDR1 and CDR2 from the germline V gene are MDHEN and SYDVKM. Trimming took off 1 base at V and 5 bases at J, with 3 bases between the two ends. This CDR3 is CASSLLYQPQHF. CDR3 in DNA: TGTGCCAGCAGTTTATTATATCAGCCCCAGCATTTT.

The genes are TRBV29-1 and TRBJ2-2, with TRBD2 as a possible D gene (6 bases). V lost 7 bases and J lost 1, with 13 bases in between. Germline CDR1 SQVTM, CDR2 ANQGSEA. The CDR3 length is 14 residues. Written as DNA, the CDR3 is TGCAGCGGCCGGGACTTATGGAACACCGGGGAGCTGTTTTTT. Protein product: CSGRDLWNTGELFF.

The rearrangement links TRBV28 to TRBJ2-3; TRBD2 agrees at 7 bases. The germline gives CDR1 MDHEN, CDR2 SYDVKM. This CDR3 has 20 residues. With V trimmed by 9 bases and J by 6 bases, 30 bases remained unmatched. The CDR3 nucleotides read TGTGCCAGTGGTCTTGTGGCGCAGGGTGGTATAGCGGGCCGGGGGGATACGCAGTATTTT. It yields the protein CASGLVAQGGIAGRGDTQYF.

The chain uses TRBV7-8 and TRBJ2-2, with unresolved D. Germline V gene lookup returns CDR1 SGHVS and CDR2 FQNEAQ. The CDR3 has 15 residues. Trimming left V 5 bases short and J 4 bases short, with 14 bases between. The CDR3 nucleotides read TGTGCCAGCAGCAAAAATAAACCGAGCACCGGGGAGCTGTTTTTT. Translated: CASSKNKPSTGELFF.

This sequence joins TRBV28 and TRBJ1-2; D not certain. In germline, CDR1 is MDHEN, CDR2 SYDVKM. The CDR3 length is 13 residues. Trimming pared 3 bases from V and 1 base from J, leaving 6 bases between. DNA for the CDR3: TGTGCCAGCAGTTTGGTCAGTAACTATGGCTACACCTTC. Translated, it gives CASSLVSNYGYTF.

V usage is TRBV11-3 and J usage is TRBJ2-1; 13 bases are a match to TRBD2. CDR3 size: 16 residues. From germline, CDR1 is SGHNT and CDR2 YENEEA. Trimming removed 4 bases from V and 7 bases from J; junction bases left unmatched: 7. CDR3 nucleotides: TGTGCCAGCAGCTCCCGCACTAGCGGGGGGGCTAATGAGCAGTTCTTC. Translating it yields CASSSRTSGGANEQFF.

The chain employs TRBV9 and TRBJ2-2; D unresolved. The CDR3 spans 13 residues. Trimming shortened V by 1 base and J by 4 bases, and 5 bases separated the two germline ends. CDR1 is SGDLS and CDR2 is YYNGEE in the germline V gene. In DNA, the CDR3 is TGTGCCAGCAGCGTAAGCCCCACCGGGGAGCTGTTTTTT. Translating it yields CASSVSPTGELFF.

The CDR3 DNA reads TGTGCCAGCAGTTTAATACAGAACACTGAAGCTTTCTTT. This sequence encodes CASSLIQNTEAFF. The chain links TRBV12-3 or TRBV12-4 to TRBJ1-1, with D hard to call. V was cut by 2 bases and J by 1 base, with 5 bases left in between. This CDR3 region has 13 residues.

CDR3 residues: CASSQSQGVSYNEQFF. CDR3 bases: TGTGCCAGCAGTCAATCACAGGGGGTTTCCTACAATGAGCAGTTCTTC. The chain carries TRBV28 and TRBJ2-1; 8 nucleotides match TRBD1. V lost 5 bases and J lost 1; bases outside the gene matches: 7. Germline CDR1 reads MDHEN; CDR2 reads SYDVKM. The length of the CDR3 is 16 residues.

The gene calls are TRBV27 and TRBJ1-1; TRBD1 matches 9 bases. In germline, CDR1 is MNHEY, CDR2 SMNVEV (reference sequence). The V and J ends lost 0 bases and 4 bases, in that order; junction bases with no gene match: 3. This CDR3 has 15 amino acids. CDR3 sequence reads: CASSLSRTGATEAFF. The CDR3 nucleotides are TGTGCCAGCAGTTTATCGCGGACAGGGGCCACTGAAGCTTTCTTT.

This clone was picked up a small number of times. The chain carries TRBV4-1 and TRBJ1-5, with 11 nucleotides matching TRBD1. The V gene's germline CDR1 is MGHRA and CDR2 YSYEKL. The junction had 18 bases not matched to a gene; V was cut back by 4 bases and J by 1 base. The CDR3 contains 21 residues. CDR3 residues: CASSPTTLQDRGPSSNQPQHF. Written as DNA, the CDR3 is TGCGCCAGCAGCCCTACGACCCTTCAGGACAGGGGGCCCTCAAGCAATCAGCCCCAGCATTTT.

The chain links TRBV27 to TRBJ2-1; 7 positions agree with TRBD2. CDR1 and CDR2 from the germline V gene are MNHEY and SMNVEV (reference sequence). J lost 6 bases, V lost 6 bases, and 8 bases had no gene match. The CDR3 runs 14 residues. The CDR3: CASSQRDLANEQFF. In nucleotides, the CDR3 is TGTGCCAGCAGCCAGCGGGACTTAGCCAATGAGCAGTTCTTC.

The chain recombines TRBV5-1 with TRBJ2-1, with a possible D match to TRBD1 (6 bases). This CDR3 spans 14 amino acids. Germline V lookup: CDR1 SGHRS, CDR2 YFSETQ. V lost 1 base and J 5 bases, leaving 10 bases between the germline ends. This CDR3 reads CASSLMDSDNEQFF. CDR3 DNA: TGCGCCAGCAGCTTGATGGACAGCGACAATGAGCAGTTCTTC.

The V and J genes are TRBV19 and TRBJ1-6; 7 bases map to TRBD1. From germline, CDR1 is LNHDA and CDR2 SQIVND (reference sequence). With 5 bases clipped from V and 7 bases from J, the junction kept 5 bases outside the gene matches. CDR3 length: 14 residues. The CDR3 spells CASSSGQENSPLHF. Written as DNA, the CDR3 is TGTGCCAGTAGTTCAGGACAGGAGAATTCACCCCTCCACTTT.

The table lists this clone with a count of one. This chain connects TRBV3-1 (or the pseudogene TRBV3-2) to TRBJ1-2; 9 bases fit TRBD1. Trimming at V came to 3 bases and at J to 7 bases, leaving 9 bases not matched to a gene. This CDR3 spans 15 amino acids. Looked up from germline, CDR1 is LGHDT and CDR2 is YNNKEL (reference sequence). The CDR3: CASSHLTGGRGGYTF. The CDR3 DNA sequence: TGTGCCAGCAGCCATCTGACAGGGGGTAGAGGTGGCTACACCTTC.

The V and J genes are TRBV4-1 and TRBJ2-2, with 13 bases matching TRBD2. V dropped 0 bases and J dropped 4; count of bases not matched to a gene: 8. From germline, CDR1 is MGHRA and CDR2 YSYEKL. This CDR3 region has 19 residues. The DNA for the CDR3 is TGCGCCAGCAGCCAAGAGGGGACTAGCGGGGCCCGGGGCACCGGGGAGCTGTTTTTT. It translates to CASSQEGTSGARGTGELFF.

The rearrangement links TRBV7-9 to TRBJ1-2; TRBD1 matches 9 bases. The CDR3 spans 13 residues. Trimming at V came to 5 bases and at J to 8 bases, leaving 6 bases not matched to a gene. Germline-derived CDR1 and CDR2 are SEHNR and FQNEAQ (reference sequence). In DNA form, the CDR3 reads TGTGCCAGCAGCCAAGGACAGGGGTACGGCTACACCTTC. As protein: CASSQGQGYGYTF.